This T cell receptor beta chain was captured by sequencing in a study of shared clonotypes between healthy human individuals. Findings of the study overall: Among several donors, approximately 5% of naive CD4 clonotypes were found in common.

Over several immunoSEQ plates, each subset's genomic DNA was distributed in even portions. In the authors' methods: Quality scores were absent from the junction-only immunoSEQ sequences, so filtering differed. Profiled with immunoSEQ multiplex PCR; TCRdb holds only in-frame clones, not every one. V, J and clone size derive from that table, while D and trimming were established from the DNA sequence. In the table there are 900,000 to 1,200,000 clones, about 80% of which are singletons. In its sample, this clone was seen many times. Its antigen is undetermined. Different DNA sequences within this sample yield the same CDR3. The donor population consisted of healthy HIV-negative adults with no recent acute infections or vaccinations. In germline, CDR1 is MDHEN, CDR2 SYDVKM. This CDR3 region has 11 residues. V was shortened by 2 bases and J by 6 bases, with 5 bases between the two germline ends.

This receptor was taken from a man younger than 35 in good health. Some clones in this sample may be carry-over from other donors' samples. The specimen was memory CD4+ T cells from PBMCs. The subset: CD45RA-negative fraction. The chain has TRBV28 and TRBJ2-7; D may be TRBD2 (5 bases). The CDR3 DNA follows: TGTGCCAGCAGTTTACGGGGCGAGCAGTACTTC. The encoded protein is CASSLRGEQYF.